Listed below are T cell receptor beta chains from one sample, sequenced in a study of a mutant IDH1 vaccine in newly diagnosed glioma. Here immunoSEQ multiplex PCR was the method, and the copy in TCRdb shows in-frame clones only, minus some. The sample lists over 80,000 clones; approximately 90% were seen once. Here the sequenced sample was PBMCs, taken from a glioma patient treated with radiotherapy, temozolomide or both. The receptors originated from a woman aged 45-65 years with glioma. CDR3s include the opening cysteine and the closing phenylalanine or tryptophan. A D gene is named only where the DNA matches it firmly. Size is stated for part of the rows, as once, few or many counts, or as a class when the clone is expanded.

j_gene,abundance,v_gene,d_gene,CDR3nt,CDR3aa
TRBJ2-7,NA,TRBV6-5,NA,TGTGCCAGCAGTTATCACAGCACCTACGAGCAGTACTTC,CASSYHSTYEQYF
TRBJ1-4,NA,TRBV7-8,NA,TGTGCCAGCAGCTTAGGTGCAACTAATGAAAAACTGTTTTTT,CASSLGATNEKLFF
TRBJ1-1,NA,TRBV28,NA,TGTGCCAGCAGCCTGACCCCCTCCACAGGAACTGAAGCTTTCTTT,CASSLTPSTGTEAFF
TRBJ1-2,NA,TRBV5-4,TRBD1,TGTGCCAGCAGCTTGCTAAAACAGGGGAACTATGGCTACACCTTC,CASSLLKQGNYGYTF
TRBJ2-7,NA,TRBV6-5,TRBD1,TGTGCCAGCAGAACCGACAGGGGGCGCGTTGGGGGGCAGTACTTC,CASRTDRGRVGGQYF
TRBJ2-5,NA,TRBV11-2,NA,TGTGCCAGCAGCCCCGGACTTTTTAGTTTGGGAGCCCAGTACTTC,CASSPGLFSLGAQYF
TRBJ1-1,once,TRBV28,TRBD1,TGTGCCAGCAGTTTATGGGACAGGGCGAACACTGAAGCTTTCTTT,CASSLWDRANTEAFF
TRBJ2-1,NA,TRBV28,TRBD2,TGTGCCAGCAGTTCCTTGGCTGCGGGGGTGTGGGTTTCCCCTAACAATGAGCAGTTCTTC,CASSSLAAGVWVSPNNEQFF
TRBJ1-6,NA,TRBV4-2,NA,TGTGCCAGCAGCCAAGGGACAGAAAATTCACCCCTCCACTTT,CASSQGTENSPLHF
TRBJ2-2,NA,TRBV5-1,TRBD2,TGCGCCAGCAGTTCCCTTAGCGGGAGGCAATTCGGGGAGCTGTTTTTT,CASSSLSGRQFGELFF
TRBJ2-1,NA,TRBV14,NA,TGTGCCAGCAGCCAAGTAAACTCCAATGAGCAGTTCTTC,CASSQVNSNEQFF
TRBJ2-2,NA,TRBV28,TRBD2,TGTGCCAGCAGTTTATGGGGACTAGCGGGATCTGGCGGGGAGCTGTTTTTT,CASSLWGLAGSGGELFF
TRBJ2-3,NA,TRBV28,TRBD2,TGTGCCAGCAGTTTCCCTAGCGGGAGGTTTACAGATACGCAGTATTTT,CASSFPSGRFTDTQYF
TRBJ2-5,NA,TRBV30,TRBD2,TGTGCCTGGAGTAGAAAGGGACTACCTCAAGAGACCCAGTACTTC,CAWSRKGLPQETQYF
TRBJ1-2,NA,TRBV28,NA,TGTGCCAGCTCCCGTACCACTAACTATGGCTACACCTTC,CASSRTTNYGYTF
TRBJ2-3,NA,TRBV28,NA,TGTGCCAGCAGCCGTCCAGGGGGCACAGATACGCAGTATTTT,CASSRPGGTDTQYF
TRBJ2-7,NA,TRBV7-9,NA,TGTGCCAGCAGCTCTACCTACGAGCAGTACTTC,CASSSTYEQYF
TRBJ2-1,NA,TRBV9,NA,TGTGCCAGCAGCGTAGGCGTGTTGGTCTCCTACAATGAGCAGTTCTTC,CASSVGVLVSYNEQFF
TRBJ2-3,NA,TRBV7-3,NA,TGTGCCAGCAGCCCTGGGACTAGCACAGATACGCAGTATTTT,CASSPGTSTDTQYF
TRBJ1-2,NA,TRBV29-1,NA,TGCAGCGTTGGGTCTGGGGTGGGAGGCTACACCTTC,CSVGSGVGGYTF
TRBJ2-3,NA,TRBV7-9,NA,TGTGCCAGCAGCCCCATCCCCAAAGGGGTGGCAGATACGCAGTATTTT,CASSPIPKGVADTQYF
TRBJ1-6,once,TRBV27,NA,TGTGCCAGCAGTTTATTCGGTTCACCCCTCCACTTT,CASSLFGSPLHF
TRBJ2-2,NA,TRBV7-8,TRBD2,TGTGCCAGCAGCTTGCCCTTCGGCGGGAGGGCCTTCGGCACCGGGGAGCTGTTTTTT,CASSLPFGGRAFGTGELFF
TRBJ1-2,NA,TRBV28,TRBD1,TGTGCCAGCAACCTAGGGACAGGGGGCTATGGCTACACCTTC,CASNLGTGGYGYTF